A single sample is the source of the 31 T cell receptor beta chains below, sequenced in a study of molecular identifiers for immune sequencing clone quantification. A single record per CDR3 protein comes from TCRdb applying MiXCR to the PCR reads. The sample has 460,000 or so distinct CDR3 sequences; roughly 26% are singletons. The sample comprised naive CD8+ T cells from blood, with Jurkat cell RNA spiked in. Subset specified: FACS-sorted CD8+CD4-CCR7+CD45RA+ naive T cells. These receptors were taken from a human donor in good health. Some libraries in this study had Jurkat cell RNA spiked in.

In the case of this clonotype: A clone one base away is much larger, so this may be a read error. The chain carries TRBV7-9 and TRBJ2-3; possibly TRBD1 for D (6 bases). This CDR3 has 15 residues. CDR1 and CDR2 (germline): SEHNR, FQNEAQ (reference sequence). The V end was cut by 5 bases, the J end by 0 bases, with 12 bases between. The CDR3 DNA follows: TGTGCCAGCAGCCGGGACAATCCCAGCACAGATACGCAGTATTTT. Encoded protein: CASSRDNPSTDTQYF.

For this clonotype: A junction boundary mismatches the germline segment, possibly from a read error. This chain links TRBV29-1 with TRBJ2-3; D could derive from TRBD1 or TRBD2 (5 bases each). The CDR3 is made up of 13 amino acids. Germline CDR1 and CDR2: SQVTM and ANQGSEA. DNA for the CDR3: TGCAGCGGTGGCTTGGGGGTCCCAGATCCGCAGTATTTT. Its protein is CSGGLGVPDPQYF.

This chain joins TRBV2 and TRBJ1-1, with D unclear. V gave up 6 bases and J gave up 7 bases, with 9 bases separating them. The CDR3 consists of 11 residues. CDR1 SNHLY and CDR2 FYNNEI come from the germline V gene. The CDR3 bases are TGTGCCAGCAGCAATTGGTATGAAGCTTTCTTT. It specifies CASSNWYEAFF.

The chain recombines TRBV2 with TRBJ2-5, with TRBD2 identical over 8 bases. The CDR3 runs to 16 residues. The V gene end was trimmed by 7 bases and the J gene end by 5 bases; junction bases not matched to a gene: 15. CDR1 is SNHLY, CDR2 FYNNEI, per germline. CDR3 sequence reads: CASKTLIATGGETQYF. CDR3 nucleotides: TGTGCCAGCAAGACCCTTATCGCAACGGGAGGGGAGACCCAGTACTTC.

As to this clonotype: A single base separates this from a much larger clone, so it may be a read error. In nucleotides, the CDR3 is TGTGCCAGCAGTCCACAGGGGGCCGGGGTTGGGCAGTACTTC. This translates into CASSPQGAGVGQYF. This chain joins TRBV28 and TRBJ2-7, with TRBD1 matching over 9 bases. CDR3 length equals 14 residues. Trimming took 5 bases from V and 9 from J; bases not matched to a gene: 11. Germline CDR1 reads MDHEN; CDR2 reads SYDVKM.

The J gene is TRBJ2-3, the V gene TRBV11-2; 7 bases align to TRBD2. The CDR3 is 17 residues long. Germline CDR1 is SGHAT and CDR2 is FQNNGV. With V trimmed by 5 bases and J by 2 bases, 13 bases remained unmatched. The CDR3 sequence: CASSPLLARPYTDTQYF. The CDR3 DNA sequence: TGTGCCAGCAGCCCCTTACTAGCGCGTCCTTACACAGATACGCAGTATTTT.

This clonotype was seen repeatedly, ten times or more. The genes are TRBV24-1 and TRBJ2-2, with unresolved D. CDR3 length: 13 amino acids. V was pared by 5 bases and J by 4 bases, with 7 bases between. The germline V gene encodes CDR1 KGHDR and CDR2 SFDVKD. The CDR3 here is CATSVRRTGELFF. The DNA of the CDR3 is TGTGCCACCAGTGTCCGTCGCACCGGGGAGCTGTTTTTT.

This clonotype was counted between two and nine times. This chain joins TRBV6-6 and TRBJ1-6, with D uncertain. The germline V gene encodes CDR1 MNHNY and CDR2 SVGAGI (reference sequence). V lost 5 bases and J 7 bases, leaving 15 bases between the germline ends. The CDR3 runs 15 residues. The CDR3 DNA is TGTGCCAGCAGTCCTTACACAGAAGACAATTCACCCCTCCACTTT. It translates to CASSPYTEDNSPLHF.

Comments on this clonotype: A much larger clone sits a single nucleotide away, making a read error possible. This chain joins TRBV7-3 and TRBJ2-1, with 7 bases that match TRBD1. Germline V CDR1 and CDR2: SGHTA, FQGTGA. CDR3 length: 14 amino acids. The CDR3: CASSPRQGYNEQLF. The DNA for the CDR3 is TGTGCCAGCAGCCCCCGACAGGGTTACAATGAGCAGCTCTTC.

This clonotype turned up a few times. The rearrangement joins TRBV4-3 to TRBJ2-7; 7 nucleotides agree with TRBD2. This CDR3 contains 16 residues. The V gene end was trimmed by 0 bases and the J gene end by 3 bases; junction bases not matched to a gene: 8. Germline CDR1 is LGHNA and CDR2 is YSLEER. In DNA form, the CDR3 reads TGCGCCAGCAGCCAAGATAACGCAGGCGGGGGCTACGAGCAGTACTTC. Its protein product is CASSQDNAGGGYEQYF.

The chain has TRBV27 and TRBJ1-3; no firm D call. The CDR3 totals 14 residues. In germline, CDR1 is MNHEY, CDR2 SMNVEV (reference sequence). V was cut by 4 bases and J by 0 bases, with 7 bases left in between. The CDR3 region has the DNA TGTGCCAGCAGTTCCACAGCCTCTGGAAACACCATATATTTT. This sequence encodes CASSSTASGNTIYF.

Ten or more counts support this clonotype. The genes are TRBV6-2 or TRBV6-3 and TRBJ1-5; D remains ambiguous. Germline V gives CDR1 MNHEY, CDR2 SVGEGT. This CDR3 comprises 14 residues. Trimming pared 3 bases from V and 4 bases from J, leaving 10 bases between. The CDR3, as DNA: TGTGCCAGCAGTTATTATGGGGAGAATCAGCCCCAGCATTTT. This translates into CASSYYGENQPQHF.

In its sample, this clonotype was seen many times. The rearrangement uses TRBV4-3 and TRBJ1-1; 7 bases agree with TRBD1. Germline CDR1 LGHNA, CDR2 YSLEER. CDR3 size: 14 residues. With 3 bases clipped from V and 2 bases from J, the junction kept 3 bases outside the gene matches. The CDR3 loop is CASSQDRSNTEAFF. For the CDR3, the DNA is TGCGCCAGCAGCCAGGACAGGTCAAACACTGAAGCTTTCTTT.

This clonotype was seen only a few times. The gene calls are TRBV20-1 and TRBJ1-2; possibly TRBD1 for D (5 bases). The CDR3 contains 14 residues. V was cut by 1 base and J by 4 bases, with 13 bases left in between. Germline V CDR1 and CDR2: DFQATT, SNEGSKA (reference sequence). DNA for the CDR3: TGCAGTGCTAGAGTTTTGGGGCAGGGCTATGGCTACACCTTC. Translated, it gives CSARVLGQGYGYTF.

This clonotype was detected only a few times. This chain links TRBV2 with TRBJ2-7, with a tentative D call TRBD1 (6 bases). Trimming left V 3 bases short and J 1 base short, with 16 bases between. The length of the CDR3 is 16 residues. CDR1 and CDR2 from the germline V gene are SNHLY and FYNNEI. The DNA for the CDR3 is TGTGCCAGCAGTGATGATCCAGGGGCGAAATCCTACGAGCAGTACTTC. It translates to CASSDDPGAKSYEQYF.

The chain is built from TRBV25-1 and TRBJ1-5, with 8 bases matching TRBD1. Trimming removed 2 bases from V and 3 bases from J; junction bases left unmatched: 3. The CDR3 is 15 residues long. Germline V gives CDR1 MGHDK, CDR2 SYGVNS. In DNA form, the CDR3 reads TGTGCCAGCAGTGAAGGGACAGGCCACAATCAGCCCCAGCATTTT. Amino acids: CASSEGTGHNQPQHF.

The V gene is TRBV30, the J gene TRBJ2-1, with D possibly being TRBD1 (5 bases). The CDR3 is 14 residues long. V was pared by 2 bases and J by 12 bases, with 20 bases between. Germline V gene lookup returns CDR1 GTSNPN and CDR2 SVGIG (reference sequence). This chain's CDR3 is CAWSHVGAMDAQFF. The DNA for the CDR3 is TGTGCCTGGAGTCACGTAGGGGCGATGGATGCGCAGTTCTTC.

This clonotype was detected many times. The chain couples TRBV15 to TRBJ2-6; tentatively, D is TRBD1 (5 bases). Trimming removed 6 bases from V and 0 bases from J, with 15 bases in between. The CDR3 totals 17 residues. Germline V gene data show CDR1 as LNHNV and CDR2 as YYDKDF (reference sequence). CDR3 loop: CATSPRGQSSGANVLTF. The DNA of the CDR3 is TGTGCCACCAGTCCCCGCGGACAAAGCTCTGGGGCCAACGTCCTGACTTTC.

This CDR3 reads CASSLSLETGSYEQYF. CDR3 DNA: TGTGCCAGCAGCCTCAGCCTTGAGACAGGGTCCTACGAGCAGTACTTC. This chain uses TRBV7-9 with TRBJ2-7, with 7 bases lining up with TRBD1. J gave up 1 base and V 5 bases, and 11 bases lay outside the gene matches. The CDR3 is made up of 16 amino acids. Per the germline V gene, CDR1 is SEHNR and CDR2 is FQNEAQ (reference sequence).

Only a few counts were recorded for this clonotype. V usage is TRBV20-1 and J usage is TRBJ1-5, with TRBD1 matching over 10 bases. The CDR3 totals 15 residues. The V segment lost 4 bases and the J segment 3 bases; nucleotides outside the gene matches: 6. Germline CDR1 and CDR2: DFQATT and SNEGSKA (reference sequence). DNA for the CDR3: TGCAGTGCTACGGGACAGGGGCCATACAATCAGCCCCAGCATTTT. This gives the protein CSATGQGPYNQPQHF.

The chain couples TRBV20-1 to TRBJ1-1; weak D call: TRBD1 (5 bases). Germline values: CDR1 DFQATT, CDR2 SNEGSKA (reference sequence). The length of the CDR3 is 13 residues. V was clipped by 6 bases and J by 0 bases, with 11 bases between them. In DNA form, the CDR3 reads TGCAGTGCCCTAACAGGCCTGAACACTGAAGCTTTCTTT. Its translation is CSALTGLNTEAFF.

Comments on this clonotype: Mismatch with germline at one junction end may stem from a read error. The chain employs TRBV15 and TRBJ1-1; 7 nucleotides match TRBD1. There are 15 residues in the CDR3. The germline CDR1 and CDR2 sequences are LNHNV and YYDKDF (reference sequence). The CDR3 sequence: CASSREGQLNTEAFF. The CDR3 DNA is TGTGCCAGCAGCAGGGAGGGACAGCTGAACACTGAAGCTTTCTTT.

This clonotype came up a few times. This sequence joins TRBV7-9 and TRBJ2-7, with 7 bases that match TRBD1. The CDR3 sequence is 14 residues long. CDR1 and CDR2 (germline): SEHNR, FQNEAQ (reference sequence). V lost 5 bases, J lost 11 bases, and 15 bases stayed unmatched. The CDR3 coding sequence is TGTGCCAGCAGCCCACCCACGTTGGACAGGATGGAGTACTTC. This codes for CASSPPTLDRMEYF.

This chain uses TRBV4-3 with TRBJ1-3; D not resolved. Trimming took 1 base from V and 0 from J, leaving 10 bases between them. Germline-derived CDR1 and CDR2 are LGHNA and YSLEER. This CDR3 spans 16 amino acids. CDR3 coding DNA: TGCGCCAGCAGCCAAGTCGCGGGAGGCTCTGGAAACACCATATATTTT. As protein: CASSQVAGGSGNTIYF.

A remark on this clonotype: Given a much more abundant clone one base away, this may be a read error. The chain links TRBV5-3 to TRBJ1-5; 8 bases agree with TRBD1. TRBV5-3 is an open reading frame whose function is uncertain. This CDR3 region has 15 residues. CDR3 in DNA: TGTGCCAGCAGCTTGGACAGGGATAGCAGTCAGCCCCAGCATTTT. Amino acid sequence: CASSLDRDSSQPQHF.

This clonotype was found a few times. The rearrangement links TRBV27 to TRBJ2-7; D may be TRBD2 (6 bases). CDR3 length: 15 residues. CDR1 MNHEY and CDR2 SMNVEV come from the germline V gene (reference sequence). V dropped 6 bases and J dropped 5 bases, with 20 bases sitting between them. CDR3 DNA: TGTGCCAGCAGGACCCTGGGGGGTGCGTCCCACGAGCAGTACTTC. It yields the protein CASRTLGGASHEQYF.

This clonotype was counted between two and nine times. The chain employs TRBV9 and TRBJ1-6; the match to TRBD1 covers 7 bases. Germline V gene lookup returns CDR1 SGDLS and CDR2 YYNGEE. CDR3 size: 15 residues. With V trimmed by 3 bases and J by 4 bases, 4 bases remained unmatched. CDR3 residues: CASSARDRYNSPLHF. CDR3 in DNA: TGTGCCAGCAGCGCAAGGGACAGATATAATTCACCCCTCCACTTT.

This clonotype was detected ten times or more. The chain links TRBV4-1 to TRBJ2-5; D not certain. There are 14 residues in the CDR3. Between the trimmed V and J ends, which lost 1 base and 3 bases, there was a span of 9 bases. Germline values: CDR1 MGHRA, CDR2 YSYEKL. The CDR3 nucleotides are TGCGCCAGCAGCCAAGCCAGCGTCGAAGAGACCCAGTACTTC. Translated: CASSQASVEETQYF.

This clonotype was counted at least ten times. The chain links TRBV7-9 to TRBJ1-4, with 7 bases lining up with TRBD1. CDR1 and CDR2 from the germline V gene are SEHNR and FQNEAQ (reference sequence). This CDR3 contains 15 residues. J was trimmed by 3 bases and V by 10 bases; bases with no gene match: 11. In nucleotides, the CDR3 is TGTGCCACCTCCCGGGTACAGGGGTCTAATGAAAAACTGTTTTTT. Translating it yields CATSRVQGSNEKLFF.

Of note for this clonotype: Given a much more abundant clone one base away, this may be a read error. Since no conserved phenylalanine or tryptophan closes the CDR3, a read error is the likely cause. V and J are TRBV20-1 and TRBJ2-7; a possible D gene is TRBD2 (5 bases). CDR1 is DFQATT and CDR2 is SNEGSKA in the germline V gene (reference sequence). The CDR3 runs to 15 residues. V dropped 0 bases and J dropped 7 bases, with 19 bases sitting between them. The CDR3 region is CSARDGGDPIDEQYY. The CDR3 nucleotides read TGCAGTGCTAGAGATGGAGGAGACCCGATAGATGAGCAGTACTAC.

The rearrangement uses TRBV28 and TRBJ1-4; 7 nucleotides align to TRBD1. J lost 4 bases, V lost 7 bases, and 6 bases had no gene match. The germline V gene has CDR1 MDHEN and CDR2 SYDVKM. There are 14 residues in the CDR3. The CDR3 reads CASTYRGGNEKLFF. The CDR3 DNA sequence: TGTGCCAGCACCTACAGGGGTGGTAATGAAAAACTGTTTTTT. Supplemented by reference TRBV28 and TRBJ1-4, the full variable domain reads DVKVTQSSRYLVKRTGEKVFLECVQDMDHENMFWYRQDPGLGLRLIYFSYDVKMKEKGDIPEGYSVSREKKERFSLILESASTNQTSMYLCASTYRGGNEKLFFGSGTQLSVL.